The T cell receptor beta chain described here comes from a study of identical twins. Study-wide findings and caveats: Whereas memory repertoires showed no such difference, abundant cord blood beta clonotypes carried fewer insertions. It was out-of-frame TCR alpha sharing in monozygotic twins that models underestimated.

Every donor was a healthy Caucasian. Germline values: CDR1 MDHEN, CDR2 SYDVKM. The CDR3 has 15 residues. Trimming took off 5 bases at V and 4 bases at J, with 17 bases between the two ends. This clonotype appeared a few times. What it binds is not known. Template switching introduced a universal primer site, and the cDNA bore unique molecular identifiers. TCRdb reanalysed the 5' RACE reads using MiXCR and keeps one entry per CDR3 protein. The sample gives 1,800,000 or so distinct CDR3 sequences, around 29% of which show up once; about 0.27% is in the top ten. Material: cord blood. V gene TRBV28 combines with J gene TRBJ1-2, with D possibly matching TRBD1 (6 bases). The clonotype comes from a newborn girl in good health. This chain's CDR3 is CASSQGRGGSYGYTF. The CDR3, as DNA: TGTGCCAGCAGTCAAGGGAGGGGGGGTAGCTATGGCTACACCTTC.